The source of this T cell receptor (beta chain) is a study of CD8 T cells in ankylosing spondylitis. Study outcomes and limitations: A TCR beta motif made of fewer than ten highly homologous variants seemed typical of ankylosing spondylitis blood. Earlier studies detected some motif variants in reactive arthritis synovial fluid and blood.

Trimming shortened V by 1 base and J by 2 bases, and 11 bases separated the two germline ends. CDR3 length: 15 residues. Germline CDR1 is LGHDT and CDR2 is YNNKEL (reference sequence). In its sample, this clonotype was seen many times. Its specificity is not known. MiXCR, applied by TCRdb to the 5' RACE reads, yields one record per CDR3 protein. In the table there are 250,000 to 400,000 distinct CDR3 sequences, 11% of which are singletons. The genes are TRBV3-1 and TRBJ2-5; D call uncertain. This TCR came from a female donor with ankylosing spondylitis or in good health (not recorded which). Material for sequencing was blood, either unsorted or a sorted T cell fraction (not recorded which). CDR3 loop: CASSQATLAQETQYF. The CDR3 DNA sequence: TGTGCCAGCAGCCAAGCAACCCTCGCGCAAGAGACCCAGTACTTC.